This T cell receptor (beta chain) was recovered during a study of T cell responses to AZD1222 COVID-19 vaccine. Germline CDR1 MDHEN, CDR2 SYDVKM. The CDR3 totals 14 residues. Trimming removed 6 bases at V and 11 bases at J, with 23 bases between. Profiling relied on immunoSEQ multiplex PCR, and the TCRdb table lists in-frame clones only, not all of them. Here the sample spans 130,000 to 150,000 clones, approximately 89% being singletons. Note on this clone: Its target is unknown.

Study-wide points: Most donors were white British and more were female, and clonal diversity was possibly underestimated. Dominant at 160-218 and 743-854, vaccine-associated CD4 TCRs also spanned spike.

The material sequenced was peripheral blood, taken on day 0 of AZD1222 vaccination. The receptor's source is an adult in good health. V gene TRBV28 combines with J gene TRBJ2-7; D is possibly TRBD2 (7 bases). The CDR3 loop is CASSTLGGGPGKYF. The CDR3 DNA reads TGTGCCAGCAGCACCTTAGGGGGGGGACCAGGGAAGTACTTC.